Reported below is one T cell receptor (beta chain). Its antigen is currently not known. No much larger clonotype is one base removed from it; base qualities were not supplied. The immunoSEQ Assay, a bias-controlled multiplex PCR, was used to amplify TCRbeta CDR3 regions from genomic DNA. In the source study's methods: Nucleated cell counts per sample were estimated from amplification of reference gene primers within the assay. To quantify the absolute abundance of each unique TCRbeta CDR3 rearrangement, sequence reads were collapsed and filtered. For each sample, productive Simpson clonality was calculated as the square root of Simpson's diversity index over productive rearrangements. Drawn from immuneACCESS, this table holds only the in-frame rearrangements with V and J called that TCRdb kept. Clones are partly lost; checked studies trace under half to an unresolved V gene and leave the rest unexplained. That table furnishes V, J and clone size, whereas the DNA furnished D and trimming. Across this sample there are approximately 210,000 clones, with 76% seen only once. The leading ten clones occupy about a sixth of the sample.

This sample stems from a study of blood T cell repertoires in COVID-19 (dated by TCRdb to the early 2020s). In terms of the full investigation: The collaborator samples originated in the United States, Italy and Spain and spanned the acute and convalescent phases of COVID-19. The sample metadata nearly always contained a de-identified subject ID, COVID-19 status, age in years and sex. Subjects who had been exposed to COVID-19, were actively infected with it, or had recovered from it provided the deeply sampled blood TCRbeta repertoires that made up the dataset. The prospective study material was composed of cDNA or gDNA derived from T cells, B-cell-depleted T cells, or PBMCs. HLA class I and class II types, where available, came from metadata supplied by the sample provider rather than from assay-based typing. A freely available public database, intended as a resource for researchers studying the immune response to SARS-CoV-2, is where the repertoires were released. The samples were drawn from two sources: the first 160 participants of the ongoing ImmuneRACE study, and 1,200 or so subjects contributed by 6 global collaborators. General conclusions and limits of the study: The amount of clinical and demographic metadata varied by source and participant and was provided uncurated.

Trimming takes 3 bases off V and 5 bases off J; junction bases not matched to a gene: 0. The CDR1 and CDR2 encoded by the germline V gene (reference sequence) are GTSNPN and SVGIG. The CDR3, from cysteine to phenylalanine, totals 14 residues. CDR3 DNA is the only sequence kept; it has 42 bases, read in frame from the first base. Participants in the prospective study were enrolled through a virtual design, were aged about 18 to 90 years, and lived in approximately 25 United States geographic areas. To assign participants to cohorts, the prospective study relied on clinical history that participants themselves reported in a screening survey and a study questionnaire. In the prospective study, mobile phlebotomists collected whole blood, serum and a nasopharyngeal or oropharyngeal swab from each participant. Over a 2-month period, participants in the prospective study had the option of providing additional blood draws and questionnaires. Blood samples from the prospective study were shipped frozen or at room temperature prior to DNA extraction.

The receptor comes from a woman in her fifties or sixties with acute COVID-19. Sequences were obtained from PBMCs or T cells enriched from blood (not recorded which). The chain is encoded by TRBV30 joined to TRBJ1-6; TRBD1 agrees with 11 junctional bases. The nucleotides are TGTGCCTGGAGGGACAGGGGGCATAATTCACCCCTCCACTTT. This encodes CAWRDRGHNSPLHF.